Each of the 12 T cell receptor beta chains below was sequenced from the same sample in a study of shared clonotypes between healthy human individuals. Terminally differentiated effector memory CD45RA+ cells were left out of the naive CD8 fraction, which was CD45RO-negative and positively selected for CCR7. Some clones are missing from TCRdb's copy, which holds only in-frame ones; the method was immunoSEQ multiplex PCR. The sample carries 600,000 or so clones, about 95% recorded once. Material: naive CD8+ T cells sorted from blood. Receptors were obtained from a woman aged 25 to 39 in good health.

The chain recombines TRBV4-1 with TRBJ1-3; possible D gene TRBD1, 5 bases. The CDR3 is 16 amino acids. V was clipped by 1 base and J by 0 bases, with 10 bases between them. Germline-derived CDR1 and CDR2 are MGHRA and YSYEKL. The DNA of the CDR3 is TGCGCCAGCAGCCAAGTTACAGGAGGCTCTGGAAACACCATATATTTT. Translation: CASSQVTGGSGNTIYF.

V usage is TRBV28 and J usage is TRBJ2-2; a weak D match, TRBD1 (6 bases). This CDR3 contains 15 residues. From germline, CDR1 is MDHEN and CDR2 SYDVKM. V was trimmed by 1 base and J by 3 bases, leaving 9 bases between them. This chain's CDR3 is CASSLSQGYTGELFF. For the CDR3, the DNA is TGTGCCAGCAGTTTATCACAGGGATACACCGGGGAGCTGTTTTTT.

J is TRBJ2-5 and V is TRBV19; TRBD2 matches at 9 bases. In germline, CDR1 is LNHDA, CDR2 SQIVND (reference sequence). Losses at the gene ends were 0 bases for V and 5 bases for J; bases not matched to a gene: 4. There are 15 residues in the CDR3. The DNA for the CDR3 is TGTGCCAGTAGTATAGATCGCCTAGCGGGGGAGACCCAGTACTTC. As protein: CASSIDRLAGETQYF.

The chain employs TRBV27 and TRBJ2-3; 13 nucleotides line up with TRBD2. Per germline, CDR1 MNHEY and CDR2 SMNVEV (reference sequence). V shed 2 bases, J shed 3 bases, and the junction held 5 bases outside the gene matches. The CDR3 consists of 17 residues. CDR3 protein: CASSLVGLAGVTDTQYF. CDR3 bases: TGTGCCAGCAGTTTAGTCGGACTAGCGGGAGTGACAGATACGCAGTATTTT.

CDR3 nucleotide sequence: TGTGCCAGCAGTTACGCCGATTACACTGAAGCTTTCTTT. Its protein is CASSYADYTEAFF. The gene calls are TRBV6-5 and TRBJ1-1; D is unresolved. The CDR3 contains 13 residues. Germline V gives CDR1 MNHEY, CDR2 SVGAGI. The V end lost 2 bases, the J end lost 3 bases, and 7 bases lay between the germline ends.

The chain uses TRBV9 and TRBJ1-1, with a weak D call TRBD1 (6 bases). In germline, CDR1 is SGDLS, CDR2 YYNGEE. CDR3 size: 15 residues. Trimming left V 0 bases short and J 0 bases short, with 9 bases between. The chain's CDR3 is CASSVGTELNTEAFF. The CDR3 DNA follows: TGTGCCAGCAGCGTAGGGACAGAATTGAACACTGAAGCTTTCTTT.

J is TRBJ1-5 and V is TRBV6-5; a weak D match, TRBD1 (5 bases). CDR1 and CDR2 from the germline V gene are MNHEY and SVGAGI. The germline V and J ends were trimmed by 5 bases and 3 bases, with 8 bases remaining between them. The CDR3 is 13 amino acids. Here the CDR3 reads CASSQGFNQPQHF. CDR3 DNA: TGTGCCAGCAGTCAGGGATTCAATCAGCCCCAGCATTTT.

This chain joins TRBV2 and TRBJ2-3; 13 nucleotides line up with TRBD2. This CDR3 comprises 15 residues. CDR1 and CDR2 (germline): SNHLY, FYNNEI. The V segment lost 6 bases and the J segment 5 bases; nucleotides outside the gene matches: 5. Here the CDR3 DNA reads TGTGCCAGCAGCAGACTAGCGGGAGGAGGAGATACGCAGTATTTT. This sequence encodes CASSRLAGGGDTQYF.

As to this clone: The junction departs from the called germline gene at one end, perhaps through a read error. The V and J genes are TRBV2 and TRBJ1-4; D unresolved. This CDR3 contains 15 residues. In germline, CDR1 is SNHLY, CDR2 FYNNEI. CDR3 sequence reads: CASIRSETTNENLFF. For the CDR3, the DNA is TGTGCCAGCATAAGGTCGGAGACAACTAATGAAAACCTGTTTTTT. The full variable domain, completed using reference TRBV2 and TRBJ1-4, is EPEVTQTPSHQVTQMGQEVILRCVPISNHLYFYWYRQILGQKVEFLVSFYNNEISEKSEIFDDQFSVERPDGSNFTLKIRSTKLEDSAMYFCASIRSETTNENLFFGSGTQLSVL.

CDR3 protein: CASSHAGQASAYEQYF. In DNA, the CDR3 is TGTGCCAGCAGCCATGCAGGACAGGCTTCAGCCTACGAGCAGTACTTC. The chain combines TRBV13 with TRBJ2-7, with 7 positions matching TRBD1. This CDR3 is built from 16 residues. Trimming at V came to 5 bases and at J to 2 bases, leaving 12 bases not matched to a gene. CDR1 and CDR2 from the germline V gene are PRHDT and FYEKMQ (reference sequence).

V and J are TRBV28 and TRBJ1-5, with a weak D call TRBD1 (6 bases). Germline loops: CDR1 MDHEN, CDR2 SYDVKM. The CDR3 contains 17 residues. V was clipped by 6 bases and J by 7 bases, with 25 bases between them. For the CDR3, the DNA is TGTGCCAGCAGGGGGATTAAACAGGGTACGATAGGCCAGCCCCAGCATTTT. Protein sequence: CASRGIKQGTIGQPQHF.

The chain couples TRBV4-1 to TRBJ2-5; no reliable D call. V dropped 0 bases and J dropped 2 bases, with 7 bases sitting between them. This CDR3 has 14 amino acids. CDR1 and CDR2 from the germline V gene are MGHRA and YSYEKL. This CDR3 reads CASSQDFGQETQYF. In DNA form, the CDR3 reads TGCGCCAGCAGCCAAGATTTCGGACAAGAGACCCAGTACTTC.